This record concerns one T cell receptor beta chain sequence. Measured with immunoSEQ multiplex PCR; TCRdb has only the in-frame clones, and not every one. This table holds 60,000 to 65,000 clones, roughly 90% found once. The data originate from a study of T cell changes during pregnancy in multiple sclerosis. The receptor comes from a female donor in good health, enrolled as a control in a pregnancy study. This material consisted of peripheral blood, taken in the second trimester of pregnancy.

CDR3 coding DNA: TGTGCCACCGCGGGGGGGCAGGGAGGTTATGGCTACACCTTC. Its translation: CATAGGQGGYGYTF. The chain employs TRBV7-2 and TRBJ1-2; D possibly corresponds to TRBD1 (6 bases). In germline, CDR1 is SGHTA, CDR2 FQGNSA. V was clipped by 10 bases and J by 5 bases, with 20 bases between them. The CDR3 runs to 14 residues.